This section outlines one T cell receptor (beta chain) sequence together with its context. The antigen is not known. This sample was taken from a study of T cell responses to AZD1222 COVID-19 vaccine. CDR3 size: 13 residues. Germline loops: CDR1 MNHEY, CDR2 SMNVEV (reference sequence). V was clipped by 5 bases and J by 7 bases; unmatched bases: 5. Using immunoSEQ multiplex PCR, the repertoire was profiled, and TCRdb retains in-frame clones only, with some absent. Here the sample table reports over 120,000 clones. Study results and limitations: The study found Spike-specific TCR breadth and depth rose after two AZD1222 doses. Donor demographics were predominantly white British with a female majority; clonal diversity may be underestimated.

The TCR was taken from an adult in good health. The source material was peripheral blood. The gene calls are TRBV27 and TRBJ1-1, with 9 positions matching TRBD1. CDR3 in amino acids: CASSPGQGFEAFF. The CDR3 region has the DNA TGTGCCAGCAGTCCAGGACAGGGGTTTGAAGCTTTCTTT.